A single sample is the source of the 25 T cell receptor beta chains below, sequenced in a study of synovial regulatory T cells in juvenile arthritis. TCRdb's copy holds only in-frame clones and misses some; the assay was immunoSEQ multiplex PCR. The sample holds some 6,000 clones. Sequenced: Treg cells from blood. Subset in this sample: remaining (HLA-DR-negative) circulating blood Treg cells. These receptors were collected from a donor aged 2-30 years with juvenile idiopathic arthritis.

This clone is deemed medium-sized by its frequency. This sequence joins TRBV10-2 and TRBJ1-5; TCRdb proposes TRBD1, but this gene call is untestable without DNA. The CDR3 sequence is 16 residues long. DNA was not recorded. The germline gives CDR1 WSHSY, CDR2 SAAADI. This chain's CDR3 is CASSQQGLGSNQPQHF.

The chain links TRBV2 to TRBJ1-2. Per germline, CDR1 SNHLY and CDR2 FYNNEI. The CDR3 length is 14 residues. The DNA is not on file. The chain's CDR3 is CASSEAGPGYGYTF.

The chain links TRBV5-1 to TRBJ1-5. The germline V gene has CDR1 SGHRS and CDR2 YFSETQ. The length of the CDR3 is 16 residues. The DNA is unrecorded. The CDR3 region is CASSNEPGLVNQPQHF.

The V gene is TRBV7-2, the J gene TRBJ2-7; the TCRdb D gene call, TRBD2, has no DNA to confirm it. The CDR3 is 15 residues long. The DNA is unrecorded. The germline CDR1 and CDR2 sequences are SGHTA and FQGNSA. The CDR3 here is CASRRTSGQTYEQYF.

This chain links TRBV11-1 with TRBJ2-4; the D call of TRBD1 rests on TCRdb alone, since no DNA is present to check it. The CDR3 is 14 residues long. No DNA is given. The germline gives CDR1 SGHAT, CDR2 FQDESV (reference sequence). CDR3: CASSLGDRGNIQYF.

The chain recombines TRBV5-8 with TRBJ2-3; TCRdb's assignment of TRBD2 cannot be checked, as there is no DNA. Germline CDR1 is SGHTS and CDR2 is YDEGEE. This CDR3 has 12 residues. The DNA is unrecorded. CDR3: CASSFGTDTQYF.

This chain links TRBV4-1 with TRBJ1-1; the D gene TCRdb calls, TRBD1, cannot be checked with no DNA. CDR3 length equals 16 residues. No DNA is recorded. Germline lookup yields CDR1 MGHRA and CDR2 YSYEKL. The CDR3 sequence: CASSQDQGWMNTEAFF.

The CDR3 loop is CASRLTSGRFYEQYF. The chain combines TRBV6-1 with TRBJ2-7; TCRdb picks TRBD2, but there is no DNA to check that call. The CDR3 extends over 15 amino acids. The entry carries no DNA sequence. CDR1 is MNHNS and CDR2 is SASEGT in the germline V gene.

J is TRBJ2-5 and V is TRBV20-1; TCRdb's D call, TRBD2, is unchecked because there is no DNA. CDR1 DFQATT and CDR2 SNEGSKA come from the germline V gene (reference sequence). The CDR3 extends over 11 amino acids. No nucleotide data were recorded. The CDR3 here is CSARDLETQYF.

The V call is TRBV11-2, the J call TRBJ2-7; TCRdb lists TRBD1, though no DNA is available to test this call. This CDR3 spans 15 amino acids. The nucleotide record is missing. CDR1 and CDR2 from the germline V gene are SGHAT and FQNNGV. CDR3 loop: CASSYPGQGTYEQYF.

In terms of frequency, this clone is medium-sized. The chain combines TRBV11-2 with TRBJ2-7; the D call from TCRdb, TRBD1, cannot be confirmed without DNA. CDR3 length: 14 amino acids. The coding DNA is unavailable. Germline CDR1 reads SGHAT; CDR2 reads FQNNGV. The CDR3 is CASSSWRTGYEQYF.

V and J are TRBV19 and TRBJ2-3; TCRdb indicates TRBD1, and absent DNA this call remains unverified. Germline V gene sequence: CDR1 LNHDA, CDR2 SQIVND (reference sequence). This CDR3 comprises 11 residues. DNA is not on record. CDR3: CASRSRGLQYF. The variable domain in full, completed from reference TRBV19 and TRBJ2-3, reads DGGITQSPKYLFRKEGQNVTLSCEQNLNHDAMYWYRQDPGQGLRLIYYSQIVNDFQKGDIAEGYSVSREKKESFPLTVTSAQKNPTAFYLCASRSRGLQYFGPGTRLTVL.

Measured by frequency, this clone is medium-sized. The chain carries TRBV27 and TRBJ1-1. The CDR3 is 13 residues long. No DNA is listed. The germline CDR1 and CDR2 sequences are MNHEY and SMNVEV (reference sequence). The CDR3 loop is CASSFRGAPEAFF.

The chain links TRBV30 to TRBJ1-2. CDR3 length: 12 residues. Only the protein sequence is given. CDR1 and CDR2 from the germline V gene are GTSNPN and SVGIG (reference sequence). CDR3 in amino acids: CAWSVAGRDYTF.

V usage is TRBV15 and J usage is TRBJ1-1. This CDR3 region has 14 residues. No DNA was logged. CDR1 is LNHNV and CDR2 is YYDKDF in the germline V gene (reference sequence). CDR3 loop: CATSRDLVNTEAFF.

The V and J genes are TRBV6-1 and TRBJ1-2. The CDR3 loop spans 13 amino acids. A DNA sequence was not provided. The germline V gene encodes CDR1 MNHNS and CDR2 SASEGT. CDR3: CASSDVLGYGYTF.

The genes are TRBV18 and TRBJ1-1. Per germline, CDR1 KGHSH and CDR2 LQKENI. The CDR3 covers 14 residues. DNA was not recorded. The CDR3 loop reads CASSPGLMNTEAFF.

The rearrangement joins TRBV5-6 to TRBJ2-7; TCRdb proposes TRBD2, but this gene call is untestable without DNA. The CDR3 contains 15 residues. The DNA sequence is not available. Germline CDR1 reads SGHDT; CDR2 reads YYEEEE. The CDR3 loop is CASSSGLSESYEQYF.

The rearrangement uses TRBV7-6 and TRBJ1-2. From germline, CDR1 is SGHVS and CDR2 FNYEAQ. The CDR3 runs to 14 residues. Only the protein is available. The CDR3 is CASSSGYMFEGYTF.

The chain links TRBV30 to TRBJ2-6; the TCRdb D gene call, TRBD1, has no DNA to confirm it. This CDR3 is built from 17 residues. The entry carries no DNA sequence. The germline V gene encodes CDR1 GTSNPN and CDR2 SVGIG (reference sequence). The CDR3 protein is CAWNGQGATSGANVLTF. Full variable domain (outside the CDR3, taken from reference TRBV30 and TRBJ2-6): SQTIHQWPATLVQPVGSPLSLECTVEGTSNPNLYWYRQAAGRGLQLLFYSVGIGQISSEVPQNLSASRPQDRQFILSSKKLLLSDSGFYLCAWNGQGATSGANVLTFGAGSRLTVL.

The V and J genes are TRBV7-2 and TRBJ2-7; with no DNA, the TCRdb D assignment of TRBD2 cannot be verified. The CDR3 sequence is 14 residues long. No DNA sequence was recorded. The germline gives CDR1 SGHTA, CDR2 FQGNSA. The CDR3 region is CASSPSGNRYEQYF.

The chain combines TRBV28 with TRBJ1-1. The CDR3 totals 14 residues. This entry has no DNA. Germline-derived CDR1 and CDR2 are MDHEN and SYDVKM. The CDR3 protein is CASSFPQWGTEAFF.

The rearrangement links TRBV5-4 to TRBJ2-3. CDR1 is SGHNT, CDR2 YYREEE, per germline (reference sequence). This CDR3 contains 12 residues. No DNA has been recorded. CDR3 residues: CASRSVADTQYF.

CDR3 in amino acids: CASSRSPLGTGKSYEQYF. The chain joins TRBV9 to TRBJ2-7; without DNA, the TCRdb call of TRBD1 cannot be checked. The CDR3 is 18 residues long. The DNA is unrecorded. From germline, CDR1 is SGDLS and CDR2 YYNGEE.

The rearrangement uses TRBV18 and TRBJ2-7; TCRdb selects TRBD2, and the lack of DNA leaves this call unchecked. The CDR3 runs 15 residues. This entry has no DNA. Germline values: CDR1 KGHSH, CDR2 LQKENI. CDR3 residues: CASSRLAGGPYEQYF.